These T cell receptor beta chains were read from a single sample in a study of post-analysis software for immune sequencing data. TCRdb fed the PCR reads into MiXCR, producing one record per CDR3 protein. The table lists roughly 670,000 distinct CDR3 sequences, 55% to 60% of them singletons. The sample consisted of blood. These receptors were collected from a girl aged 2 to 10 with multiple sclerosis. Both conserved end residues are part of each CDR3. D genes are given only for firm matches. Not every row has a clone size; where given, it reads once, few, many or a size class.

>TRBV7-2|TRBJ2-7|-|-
CASSPGLHYEQYF
TGTGCCAGCAGTCCGGGACTCCACTACGAGCAGTACTTC
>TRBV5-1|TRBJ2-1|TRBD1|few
CASSWSRDRLDGEQFF
TGCGCCAGCAGCTGGTCCAGGGACAGGCTTGACGGTGAGCAGTTCTTC
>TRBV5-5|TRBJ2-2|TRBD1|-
CASSSLDWDSRGRELFF
TGTGCCAGCAGCTCGCTGGATTGGGACAGTAGAGGCCGGGAGCTGTTTTTT
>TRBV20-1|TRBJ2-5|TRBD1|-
CSAGQAEETQYF
TGCAGTGCGGGACAGGCTGAGGAGACCCAGTACTTC
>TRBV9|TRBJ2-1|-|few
CASSVVLRPYNEQFF
TGTGCCAGCAGCGTAGTGTTGCGGCCCTACAATGAGCAGTTCTTC
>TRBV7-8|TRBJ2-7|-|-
CASSEGAGLRIYEQYF
TGTGCCAGCAGTGAGGGGGCGGGACTCCGAATCTACGAGCAGTACTTC
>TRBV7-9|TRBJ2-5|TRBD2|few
CASSLIGTSGTQETQYF
TGTGCCAGCAGCCTTATCGGGACTAGCGGGACACAAGAGACCCAGTACTTC
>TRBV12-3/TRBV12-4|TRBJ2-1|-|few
CASKWGESYNEQFF
TGTGCCAGCAAATGGGGTGAGTCCTACAATGAGCAGTTCTTC
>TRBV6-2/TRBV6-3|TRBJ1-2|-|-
CASSYSSSSGYTF
TGTGCCAGCAGTTACTCGAGTTCCAGTGGCTACACCTTC
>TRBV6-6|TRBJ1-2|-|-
CASSRRPGGYTF
TGTGCCAGCAGCCGAAGACCAGGTGGCTACACCTTC
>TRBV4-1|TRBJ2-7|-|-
CASSPYFLQIYNEQYF
TGCGCCAGCAGCCCTTACTTCCTCCAGATCTACAATGAGCAGTACTTC
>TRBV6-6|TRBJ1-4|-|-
CASSYWDGNEKLFF
TGTGCCAGCAGTTACTGGGACGGGAATGAAAAACTGTTTTTT
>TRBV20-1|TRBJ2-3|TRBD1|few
CSARDPPGQGLGNTQYF
TGCAGTGCTAGAGATCCCCCGGGACAGGGATTAGGGAATACGCAGTATTTT
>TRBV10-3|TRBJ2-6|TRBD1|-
CASQGEIAGANVLTF
TGTGCCTCCCAGGGGGAAATCGCTGGGGCCAACGTCCTGACTTTC
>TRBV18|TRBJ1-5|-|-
CASSPTAGGNQPQHF
TGTGCCAGCTCACCAACAGCGGGGGGAAATCAGCCCCAGCATTTT
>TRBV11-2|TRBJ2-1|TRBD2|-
CASRTSGARGGEQFF
TGTGCCAGCAGGACAAGCGGGGCCCGAGGTGGTGAGCAGTTCTTC
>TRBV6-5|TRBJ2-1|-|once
CASSSLSDPSYNEQFF
TGTGCCAGCAGTTCCCTCAGCGACCCATCCTACAATGAGCAGTTCTTC
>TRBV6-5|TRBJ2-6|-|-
CASSYSGQISAGANVLTF
TGTGCCAGCAGTTACTCAGGACAAATCAGCGCTGGGGCCAACGTCCTGACTTTC
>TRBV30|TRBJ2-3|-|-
CAWGGQAYTDTQYF
TGTGCCTGGGGAGGGCAGGCCTACACAGATACGCAGTATTTT
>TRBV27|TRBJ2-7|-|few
CAIPLTGRGSYEQYF
TGTGCCATACCACTCACAGGGCGGGGGTCCTACGAGCAGTACTTC
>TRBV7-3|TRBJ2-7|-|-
CASSLTKDAYGQYF
TGTGCCAGCAGCTTAACCAAGGATGCCTACGGGCAGTACTTC